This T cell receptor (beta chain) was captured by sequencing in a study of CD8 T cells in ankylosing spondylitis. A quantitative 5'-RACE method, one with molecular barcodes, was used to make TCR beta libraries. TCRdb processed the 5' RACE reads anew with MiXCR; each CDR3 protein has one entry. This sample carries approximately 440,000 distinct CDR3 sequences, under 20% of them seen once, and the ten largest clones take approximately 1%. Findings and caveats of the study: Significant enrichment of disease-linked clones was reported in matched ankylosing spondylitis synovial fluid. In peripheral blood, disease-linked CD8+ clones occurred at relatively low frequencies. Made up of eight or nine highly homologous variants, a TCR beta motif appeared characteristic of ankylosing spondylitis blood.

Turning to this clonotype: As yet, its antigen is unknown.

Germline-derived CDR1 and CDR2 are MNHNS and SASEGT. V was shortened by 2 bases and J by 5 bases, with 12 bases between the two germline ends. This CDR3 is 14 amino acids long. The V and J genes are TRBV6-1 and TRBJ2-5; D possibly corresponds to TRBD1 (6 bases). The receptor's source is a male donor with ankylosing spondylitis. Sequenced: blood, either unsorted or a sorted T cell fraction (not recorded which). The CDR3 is CASSELRGLETQYF. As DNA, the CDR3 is TGTGCCAGCAGTGAACTCAGGGGCCTCGAGACCCAGTACTTC.